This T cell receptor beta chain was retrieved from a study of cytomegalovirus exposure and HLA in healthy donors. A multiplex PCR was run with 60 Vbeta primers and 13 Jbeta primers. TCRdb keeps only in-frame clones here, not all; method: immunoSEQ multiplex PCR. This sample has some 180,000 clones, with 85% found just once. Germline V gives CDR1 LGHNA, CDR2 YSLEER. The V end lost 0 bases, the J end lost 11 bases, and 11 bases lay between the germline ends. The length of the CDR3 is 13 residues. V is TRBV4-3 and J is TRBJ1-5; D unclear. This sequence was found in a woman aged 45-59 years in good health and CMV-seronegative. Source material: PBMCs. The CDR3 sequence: CASSQDFGGAQHF. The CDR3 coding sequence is TGCGCCAGCAGCCAAGATTTCGGAGGAGCCCAGCATTTT.